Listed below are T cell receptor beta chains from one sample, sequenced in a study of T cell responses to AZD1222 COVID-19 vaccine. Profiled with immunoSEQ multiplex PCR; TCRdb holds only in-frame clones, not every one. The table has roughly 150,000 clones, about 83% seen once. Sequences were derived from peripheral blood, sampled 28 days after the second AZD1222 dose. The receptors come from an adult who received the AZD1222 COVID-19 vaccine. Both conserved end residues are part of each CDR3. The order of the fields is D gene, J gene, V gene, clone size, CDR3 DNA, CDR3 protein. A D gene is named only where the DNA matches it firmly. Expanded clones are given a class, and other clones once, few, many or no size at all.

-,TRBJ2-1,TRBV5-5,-,TGTGCCAGCAGGCCCCGACAGGAGTTCTATGAGCAGTTCTTC,CASRPRQEFYEQFF
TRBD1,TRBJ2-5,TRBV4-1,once,TGCGCCAGCAGCCCCGGGACAGATCAAGAGACCCAGTACTTC,CASSPGTDQETQYF
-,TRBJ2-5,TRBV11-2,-,TGTGCCAGCGGGGGCCTGGGGCGGGGGACCTTCCAAGAGACCCAGTACTTC,CASGGLGRGTFQETQYF
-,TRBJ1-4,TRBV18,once,TGTGCCAGCTCATCCGACCCCCGGGGGAATGAAAAACTGTTTTTT,CASSSDPRGNEKLFF
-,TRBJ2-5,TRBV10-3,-,TGTGCCATCAGTGAGTCTGGGGGGGAGACCCAGTACTTC,CAISESGGETQYF
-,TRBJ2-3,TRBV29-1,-,TGCAGCGTTGAAGATCTTGGGTGGGGCACAGATACGCAGTATTTT,CSVEDLGWGTDTQYF
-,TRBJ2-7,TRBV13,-,TGTGCCAGCAGCCGAGGAAGGGGAGAAAACGAGCAGTACTTC,CASSRGRGENEQYF
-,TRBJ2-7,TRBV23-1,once,TGCGCCAGCAGTCAAGAAGGGGCACAAGAGCAGTACTTC,CASSQEGAQEQYF
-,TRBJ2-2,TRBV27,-,TGTGCCAGCAGCAGTAGCGGAAGGGTGGGGGAGCTGTTTTTT,CASSSSGRVGELFF
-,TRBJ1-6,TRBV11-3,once,TGTGCCAGCAGCTTAGATCCTTTGGAATTCTGTAATTCACCCCTCCACTTT,CASSLDPLEFCNSPLHF
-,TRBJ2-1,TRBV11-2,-,TGTGCCAGCAGCAAGGACATATACTCCTACAATGAGCAGTTCTTC,CASSKDIYSYNEQFF
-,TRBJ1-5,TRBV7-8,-,TGTGCCAGCAGCTTAGAAGTAGGGCAGTATAGCAATCAGCCCCAGCATTTT,CASSLEVGQYSNQPQHF
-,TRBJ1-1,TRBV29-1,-,TGCAGCGTTGACAGGAACACTGAAGCTTTCTTT,CSVDRNTEAFF
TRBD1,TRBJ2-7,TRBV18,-,TGTGCCAGCTCACGGGGACAGGGGGTGTACGAGCAGTACTTC,CASSRGQGVYEQYF
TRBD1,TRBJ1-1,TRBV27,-,TGTGCCAGTTCCAACAGGGGGCATACTGAAGCTTTCTTT,CASSNRGHTEAFF
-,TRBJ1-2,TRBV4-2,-,TGTGCCAGCAGCCAAGATGGGGATGGCTACACCTTC,CASSQDGDGYTF
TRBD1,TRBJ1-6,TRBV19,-,TGTGCCAGTACAGGGACAGGTACCAGAGCGGGAGGTTCACCCCTCCACTTT,CASTGTGTRAGGSPLHF
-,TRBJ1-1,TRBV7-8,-,TGTGCCAGCAGCTTAGAGGTCTGGCAGAACACTGAAGCTTTCTTT,CASSLEVWQNTEAFF
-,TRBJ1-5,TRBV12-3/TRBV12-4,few,TGTGCCAGCAGTTTACTGAATCAGCCCCAGCATTTT,CASSLLNQPQHF
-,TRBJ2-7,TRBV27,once,TGTGCCAGCAGTTTAGCAGTTTCTCGAACTCGAAGCGAGCAGTACTTC,CASSLAVSRTRSEQYF
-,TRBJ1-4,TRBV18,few,TGTGCCAGCTCACCGGTCAACAGGGTGAATGAAAAACTGTTTTTT,CASSPVNRVNEKLFF
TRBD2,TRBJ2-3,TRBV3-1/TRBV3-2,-,TGTGCCAGCAGCCAACAGCGGGGGGGCAGGGATACGCAGTATTTT,CASSQQRGGRDTQYF
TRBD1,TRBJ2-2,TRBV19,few,TGTGCCAGTAGGAACAGGGGGCCCGGGGAGCTGTTTTTT,CASRNRGPGELFF
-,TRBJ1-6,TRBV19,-,TGTGCCAGTAGTCCCCACGGGGGATATAATTCACCCCTCCACTTT,CASSPHGGYNSPLHF
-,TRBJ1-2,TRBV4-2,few,TGTGCCAGCAGCCAAGACAGAAGGAACTATGGCTACACCTTC,CASSQDRRNYGYTF
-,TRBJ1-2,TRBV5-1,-,TGCGCCAGCAGCCGCCGAGGCGGGGCCCCATTCGATGGCTACACCTTC,CASSRRGGAPFDGYTF
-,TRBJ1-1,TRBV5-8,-,TGTGCCAGCATGGAACTTACGAACACTGAAGCTTTCTTT,CASMELTNTEAFF